A selection of T cell receptor beta chains follows, all from one sample in a study of cytomegalovirus exposure and HLA in healthy donors. Profiled with immunoSEQ multiplex PCR; TCRdb holds only in-frame clones, not every one. The table has about 170,000 clones, roughly 84% seen once. The sample consisted of PBMCs. These TCRs come from a boy younger than 10 in good health and CMV-seronegative. Both conserved end residues are part of each CDR3. Each record gives: V gene, clone size, D gene, J gene, CDR3 DNA, CDR3 protein. The D gene is left open where the match is weak. Clone size is shown for a subset of rows, as once, few, many or a class of expanded clone.

>TRBV20-1|few|TRBD1|TRBJ1-1
TGCAGGACAGGGGGGAGCACTGAAGCTTTCTTT
CRTGGSTEAFF
>TRBV2|NA|TRBD1|TRBJ1-2
TGTGCCAGCTCCGGGACAGGGAAATATGGCTACACCTTC
CASSGTGKYGYTF
>TRBV29-1|NA|NA|TRBJ1-1
TGCAGCGTAGTGGGGCGGAGAACTGAAGCTTTCTTT
CSVVGRRTEAFF
>TRBV30|once|NA|TRBJ2-7
TGTGCCTGGACCCGGCGAGGGCGGTACGAGCAGTACTTC
CAWTRRGRYEQYF
>TRBV9|NA|TRBD2|TRBJ2-1
TGTGCCAGCAGCGTTAGAAGGACTAGCAATGTCAATGAGCAGTTCTTC
CASSVRRTSNVNEQFF
>TRBV12-2|NA|NA|TRBJ2-4
TGTGCAAGTCGCATTGGACAGGACAAAGGAGCCAAAAACATTCAGTACTTC
CASRIGQDKGAKNIQYF
>TRBV10-3|NA|TRBD1|TRBJ1-2
TGTGCCATCAGCTCACAGGGGGAGGTACGCCCATGGAGTGGCTACACCTTC
CAISSQGEVRPWSGYTF
>TRBV28|NA|NA|TRBJ2-7
TGTGCCAGCAGTTTATGGCAGGACGAGCAGTACTTC
CASSLWQDEQYF
>TRBV11-2|once|NA|TRBJ1-6
TGTGCCAGCAGCCGAGATCCGGGACACCTTAATTCACCCCTCCACTTT
CASSRDPGHLNSPLHF
>TRBV25-1|NA|NA|TRBJ2-2
TGTGCCAGCACCGCACTTGACAGTATCACCGGGGAGCTGTTTTTT
CASTALDSITGELFF
>TRBV11-3|NA|TRBD2|TRBJ2-3
TGTGCCAGCAGCTTCGGACTAGCGGGAGGGCCAGATACGCAGTATTTT
CASSFGLAGGPDTQYF
>TRBV7-9|NA|NA|TRBJ1-4
TGTGCCAGCAGTCAAGTTGCAGTAACTAATGAAAAACTGTTTTTT
CASSQVAVTNEKLFF
>TRBV18|once|TRBD2|TRBJ2-5
TGTGCCAGCTCACCACGGGAGGGCTCAGAGACCCAGTACTTC
CASSPREGSETQYF
>TRBV14|NA|TRBD1|TRBJ2-7
TGTGCCAGCAGCCAGGGGACAGGGAGCTACGAGCAGTACTTC
CASSQGTGSYEQYF
>TRBV27|NA|TRBD1|TRBJ1-1
TGTGCCAGCAGCCCACACACAGGGGGCACTGAAGCTTTCTTT
CASSPHTGGTEAFF
>TRBV14|NA|TRBD2|TRBJ2-1
TGTGCCAGCAGCCGTACGGGACTAGCGGGCGGAGGAGGGTCCTACAATGAGCAGTTCTTC
CASSRTGLAGGGGSYNEQFF
>TRBV6-5|NA|TRBD1|TRBJ2-1
TGTGCCAGCAGTTACGACAGGGCCTACAATGAGCAGTTCTTC
CASSYDRAYNEQFF
>TRBV28|NA|NA|TRBJ2-7
TGTGCCAGCGGGGCGGTAACCTACGAGCAGTACTTC
CASGAVTYEQYF
>TRBV4-3|NA|NA|TRBJ2-2
TGCGCCAGCAGCCAAGTAACACCGAACACCGGGGAGCTGTTTTTT
CASSQVTPNTGELFF
>TRBV4-1|NA|TRBD1|TRBJ1-2
TGCGCCAGCAGCCAAGTCGGGACAGGGGCTAACTATGGCTACACCTTC
CASSQVGTGANYGYTF
>TRBV19|NA|NA|TRBJ2-3
TGTGCCAGTAGACGATCGGGGGATACGCAGTATTTT
CASRRSGDTQYF
>TRBV7-9|NA|TRBD2|TRBJ2-1
TGTGCCAGCAAAGGGACTAGCGGGGGTAGGGAGCAGTTCTTC
CASKGTSGGREQFF
>TRBV10-3|NA|TRBD2|TRBJ2-7
TGTGCCATCAGTGAGGGACTAGCGGAGATCTACGAGCAGTACTTC
CAISEGLAEIYEQYF
>TRBV9|few|TRBD2|TRBJ2-1
TGTGCCAGCAGCCCTCGACTAGCGGGATGGGATGAGCAGTTCTTC
CASSPRLAGWDEQFF
>TRBV13|NA|NA|TRBJ1-3
TGTGCCAGCAGATTGGGGGGGTCCTCTGGAAACACCATATATTTT
CASRLGGSSGNTIYF
>TRBV30|NA|TRBD2|TRBJ2-7
TGTGCCTGGACGTCCGGACTAGCAAAAACCTACGAGCAGTACTTC
CAWTSGLAKTYEQYF
>TRBV6-6|NA|NA|TRBJ1-4
TGTGCCAGCACCCGATTGGGGGCGAAGGAAAAACTGTTTTTT
CASTRLGAKEKLFF
>TRBV29-1|NA|NA|TRBJ1-2
TGCAGCGTGGAGCAATCCTATGGCTACACCTTC
CSVEQSYGYTF
>TRBV7-2|NA|NA|TRBJ1-2
TGTGCCAGCAGCTTAGGCACGGGGGGCTACACCTTC
CASSLGTGGYTF
>TRBV6-5|once|NA|TRBJ1-5
TGTGCCAGCAGTTACGCGCATAATAGCAATCAGCCCCAGCATTTT
CASSYAHNSNQPQHF
>TRBV9|few|TRBD1|TRBJ2-5
TGTGCCAGCAGCGTAGCTGGGACAGGCCACCAAGAGACCCAGTACTTC
CASSVAGTGHQETQYF
>TRBV4-1|few|NA|TRBJ1-1
TGCGCCAGCAGCCAAGATGACTCCATGAACACTGAAGCTTTCTTT
CASSQDDSMNTEAFF
>TRBV6-5|NA|TRBD1|TRBJ1-2
TGTGCCAGCAGACTGACAGGGGGGAATGGCTACACCTTC
CASRLTGGNGYTF
>TRBV5-1|NA|TRBD1|TRBJ1-6
TGCGCCAGCAGCTTCCAGGACAGGAATTCACCCCTCCACTTT
CASSFQDRNSPLHF
>TRBV30|NA|TRBD1|TRBJ1-1
TGTGCCGCCAGACAGGGTTGGACTGAAGCTTTCTTT
CAARQGWTEAFF
>TRBV5-6|NA|TRBD2|TRBJ2-1
TGTGCCAGCAGCTGGGGAGCGGGAACCTACAATGAGCAGTTCTTC
CASSWGAGTYNEQFF
>TRBV2|NA|TRBD1|TRBJ1-2
TGTGCCAGCAGTGTAAACAGGGGGCACGGTGGCTACACCTTC
CASSVNRGHGGYTF
>TRBV7-2|NA|TRBD2|TRBJ2-7
TGTGCCAGCAGCGTCCGAGGGACTAGTCCGTACTTC
CASSVRGTSPYF
>TRBV30|NA|NA|TRBJ1-6
TGTGCCTCTGCGACGGGTACGAATTCACCCCTCCACTTT
CASATGTNSPLHF
>TRBV6-6|NA|TRBD1|TRBJ1-5
TGTGCCAGCAGCTGGGGACAGGGCGAAGGTCAGCCCCAGCATTTT
CASSWGQGEGQPQHF
>TRBV2|NA|NA|TRBJ2-7
TGTGCCAGCAGTGGGGGGCAGGGTCTAGGCGAGCAGTACTTC
CASSGGQGLGEQYF
>TRBV6-5|NA|TRBD2|TRBJ2-3
TGTGCCAGCAGTCATAAGCGGGGGGCGATAGATACGCAGTATTTT
CASSHKRGAIDTQYF
>TRBV5-1|NA|TRBD2|TRBJ2-3
TGCGCCAGCAGCTCCGGACTAGCGGGGGGGCCGGATACGCAGTATTTT
CASSSGLAGGPDTQYF
>TRBV6-1|NA|NA|TRBJ1-4
TGTGCCAGCAGTGAGGATACTAGTGCTGCAACTAATGAAAAACTGTTTTTT
CASSEDTSAATNEKLFF
>TRBV7-2|NA|TRBD2|TRBJ2-1
TGTGCCAGCAGCTTACCGGGACTACCCTACAATGAGCAGTTCTTC
CASSLPGLPYNEQFF
>TRBV11-2|NA|NA|TRBJ2-5
TGTGCCAGCAGCGACCATCTGGCGGAAGAGACCCAGTACTTC
CASSDHLAEETQYF
>TRBV7-9|NA|TRBD1|TRBJ1-6
TGTGCCAGCAGCTTAGGCGACAGGGGAGGTTCACCCCTCCACTTT
CASSLGDRGGSPLHF
>TRBV19|NA|TRBD2|TRBJ2-1
TGTGCCAGTAGTATAGCGGGAGGGCCGGGGAATGAGCAGTTCTTC
CASSIAGGPGNEQFF
>TRBV18|NA|TRBD2|TRBJ2-2
TGTGCCAGCTCACCAAAAAGGGGACTAGCGGGAGCCGGGGAGCTGTTTTTT
CASSPKRGLAGAGELFF
>TRBV2|NA|TRBD1|TRBJ1-1
TGTGCCAGCAGCGGGACAGGCAGTAACACTGAAGCTTTCTTT
CASSGTGSNTEAFF
>TRBV18|NA|TRBD1|TRBJ1-1
TGTGCCAGCTCCCCTTACAGGGGCCCGTTTTCGGTTGAAGCTTTCTTT
CASSPYRGPFSVEAFF
>TRBV7-9|NA|TRBD2|TRBJ2-2
TGTGCCAGCAGCTTTGGACTAGCGGGAGGCACCGGGGAGCTGTTTTTT
CASSFGLAGGTGELFF
>TRBV7-9|NA|NA|TRBJ1-1
TGTGCCAGCCAGTCTTCGAACACTGAAGCTTTCTTT
CASQSSNTEAFF
>TRBV7-9|NA|NA|TRBJ2-5
TGTGCCAGCAGCTCCCGCAGTTTCGAGACCCAGTACTTC
CASSSRSFETQYF
>TRBV15|NA|TRBD1|TRBJ2-1
TGTGCCACCAGCAGACAGACGGACAGGGAGAGGCACGGGGCCTCCTACAATGAGCAGTTCTTC
CATSRQTDRERHGASYNEQFF
>TRBV5-4|NA|NA|TRBJ1-6
TGTGCCAGCAGCTCCCGCCCCCAGGGAGGGGGAAACTCCTATAATTCACCCCTCCACTTT
CASSSRPQGGGNSYNSPLHF
>TRBV30|NA|NA|TRBJ1-2
TGTGCCTGGAGCCCCGTGTCGGGTTCTAACTATGGCTACACCTTC
CAWSPVSGSNYGYTF
>TRBV19|NA|NA|TRBJ1-1
TGTGCCAGTTCCCAGGCCTTCGGCACTGAAGCTTTCTTT
CASSQAFGTEAFF
>TRBV2|NA|TRBD1|TRBJ2-5
TGTGCCAGCAGTGACGTGGGACGGGACAGGGTTACGGAGGAGACCCAGTACTTC
CASSDVGRDRVTEETQYF